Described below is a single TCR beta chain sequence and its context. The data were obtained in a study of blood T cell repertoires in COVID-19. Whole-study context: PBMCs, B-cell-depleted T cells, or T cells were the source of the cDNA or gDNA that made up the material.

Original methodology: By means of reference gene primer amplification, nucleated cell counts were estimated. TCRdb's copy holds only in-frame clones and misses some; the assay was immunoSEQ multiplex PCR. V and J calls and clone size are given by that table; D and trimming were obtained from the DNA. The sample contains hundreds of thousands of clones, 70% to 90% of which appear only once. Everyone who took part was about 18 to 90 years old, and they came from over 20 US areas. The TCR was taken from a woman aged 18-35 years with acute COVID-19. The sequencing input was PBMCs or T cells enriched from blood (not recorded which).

In nucleotides, the CDR3 is TGTGCCAGCACCGGGGGGCACAGGGAAGCTTTCTTT. Protein sequence: CASTGGHREAFF. The chain joins TRBV25-1 to TRBJ1-1; D perhaps matches TRBD1 (6 bases). The V gene's germline CDR1 is MGHDK and CDR2 SYGVNS. This CDR3 is built from 12 residues. V lost 7 bases, J lost 8 bases, and 14 bases lay in between.